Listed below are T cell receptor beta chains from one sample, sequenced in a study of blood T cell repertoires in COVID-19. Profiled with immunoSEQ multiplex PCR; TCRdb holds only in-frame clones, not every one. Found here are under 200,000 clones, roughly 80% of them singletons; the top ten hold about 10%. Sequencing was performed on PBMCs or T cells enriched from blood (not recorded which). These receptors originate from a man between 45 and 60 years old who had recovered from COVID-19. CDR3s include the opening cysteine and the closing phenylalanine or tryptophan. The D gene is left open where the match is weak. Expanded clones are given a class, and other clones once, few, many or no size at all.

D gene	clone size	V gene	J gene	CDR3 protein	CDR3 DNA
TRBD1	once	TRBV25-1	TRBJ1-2	CASSEFGRGRLFDGYTF	TGTGCCAGCAGTGAATTCGGCAGGGGGCGCTTATTCGATGGCTACACCTTC
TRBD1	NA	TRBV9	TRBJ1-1	CASSEQGAGTEAFF	TGTGCCAGCAGCGAACAGGGGGCGGGCACTGAAGCTTTCTTT
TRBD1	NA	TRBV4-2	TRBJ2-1	CASSLSDRDNEQFF	TGTGCCAGCAGCCTCAGCGACAGGGACAATGAGCAGTTCTTC
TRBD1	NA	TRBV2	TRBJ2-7	CASTSWGQGSYEQYF	TGTGCCAGCACCTCTTGGGGACAGGGATCCTACGAGCAGTACTTC
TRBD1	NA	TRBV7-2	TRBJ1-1	CASSPGQGNTEAFF	TGTGCCAGCAGCCCTGGACAGGGGAATACTGAAGCTTTCTTT
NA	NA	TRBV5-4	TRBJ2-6	CASSLGRGPRSGANVLTF	TGTGCCAGCAGCTTGGGCAGGGGTCCCCGCTCTGGGGCCAACGTCCTGACTTTC
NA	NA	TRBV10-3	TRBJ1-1	CAISESKTSRTEAFF	TGTGCCATCAGTGAGTCGAAGACGTCGCGGACTGAAGCTTTCTTT
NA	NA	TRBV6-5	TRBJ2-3	CASSNGAGLDTQYF	TGTGCCAGCAGTAACGGGGCGGGGCTAGATACGCAGTATTTT
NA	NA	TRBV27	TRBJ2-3	CASMAYGGAVTDTQYF	TGTGCCAGCATGGCCTATGGCGGGGCGGTCACAGATACGCAGTATTTT
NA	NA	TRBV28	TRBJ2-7	CASSFRSYEQYF	TGTGCCAGCAGTTTTAGAAGCTACGAGCAGTACTTC
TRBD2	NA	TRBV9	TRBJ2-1	CASSVVVGGPWNEQFF	TGTGCCAGCAGCGTAGTAGTGGGAGGGCCTTGGAATGAGCAGTTCTTC
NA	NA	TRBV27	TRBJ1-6	CASSFQQGSNSPLHF	TGTGCCAGCAGTTTCCAACAGGGTTCAAATTCACCCCTCCACTTT
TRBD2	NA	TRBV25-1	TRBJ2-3	CASSILADSDTQYF	TGTGCCAGCTCTATACTAGCGGACTCAGATACGCAGTATTTT
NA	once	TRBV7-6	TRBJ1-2	CASSLSLWGGADGYTF	TGTGCCAGCAGCCTATCGCTGTGGGGAGGGGCAGATGGCTACACCTTC
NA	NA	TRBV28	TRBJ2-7	CASSTRHTISYEQYF	TGTGCCAGCAGTACCCGCCACACTATATCCTACGAGCAGTACTTC
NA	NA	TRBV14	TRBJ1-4	CASGGTNEKLFF	TGTGCCAGCGGGGGGACTAATGAAAAACTGTTTTTT
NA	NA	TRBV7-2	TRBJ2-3	CASSPSPAADTQYF	TGTGCCAGCAGCCCATCTCCAGCGGCGGATACGCAGTATTTT